Listed below are T cell receptor beta chains from one sample, sequenced in a study of OX40 agonist ivuxolimab in advanced cancers. Some clones are missing from TCRdb's copy, which holds only in-frame ones; the method was immunoSEQ multiplex PCR. The sample has about 70,000 clones, roughly 86% seen once; the top ten hold roughly 2%. The input for sequencing was CD4+ or CD8+ T cells sorted from blood, taken in a trial of the OX40 agonist ivuxolimab. The origin of the receptors is an adult with an advanced solid tumor such as melanoma, head and neck, liver or kidney cancer. The CDR3 runs from the conserved cysteine through the conserved F or W. Fields, in order: V gene, D gene, clone size, J gene, CDR3 DNA, CDR3 protein. D genes are given only for firm matches. A row's size may be missing; if present it is once, few, many or a size class.

V: TRBV6-1; D: -; size: -; J: TRBJ1-5; DNA: TGTGCCATCTCCCCCGAGCCTAATCAGCCCCAGCATTTT; CDR3: CAISPEPNQPQHF
V: TRBV6-1; D: TRBD1; size: -; J: TRBJ1-5; DNA: TGTGCCAGCAGTGTTCTTGACAGGGTATTTAGCAATCAGCCCCAGCATTTT; CDR3: CASSVLDRVFSNQPQHF
V: TRBV7-9; D: -; size: -; J: TRBJ1-1; DNA: TGTGCCAGCAGCTTACAGGCGGGGAACACTGAAGCTTTCTTT; CDR3: CASSLQAGNTEAFF
V: TRBV2; D: -; size: -; J: TRBJ1-2; DNA: TGTGCCAGCAGATTATTAGCCGGGCCCTCCGCCTTC; CDR3: CASRLLAGPSAF
V: TRBV6-1; D: -; size: -; J: TRBJ1-5; DNA: TGTGCCAGCAGTGTAGGGAGGGGTAATCAGCCCCAGCATTTT; CDR3: CASSVGRGNQPQHF
V: TRBV5-6; D: -; size: once; J: TRBJ2-3; DNA: TGTGCCAGCAGCAGGCGAGGGACTCCGGGGGATACGCAGTATTTT; CDR3: CASSRRGTPGDTQYF
V: TRBV5-4; D: TRBD2; size: -; J: TRBJ2-3; DNA: TGTGCCAGCAGCTTGGCTAGCGGAGGACGGCAGTATTTT; CDR3: CASSLASGGRQYF
V: TRBV19; D: TRBD1; size: -; J: TRBJ1-1; DNA: TGTGCCAGTAGTATAGCGATGACAGGGGAGACTGAAGCTTTCTTT; CDR3: CASSIAMTGETEAFF
V: TRBV5-1; D: TRBD2; size: -; J: TRBJ2-5; DNA: TGCGCCAGCAGCAGACTAGCGGGGGTCAGTGGAGAGACCCAGTACTTC; CDR3: CASSRLAGVSGETQYF
V: TRBV28; D: -; size: -; J: TRBJ1-5; DNA: TGTGCCAGCAGGGGGGACATGGGAGGGTTTCAGCCCCAGCATTTT; CDR3: CASRGDMGGFQPQHF
V: TRBV12-5; D: TRBD1; size: -; J: TRBJ2-1; DNA: TGTGCTAGTGGTTCGGGACAGGGGGAGGTTAACAATGAGCAGTTCTTC; CDR3: CASGSGQGEVNNEQFF
V: TRBV29-1; D: -; size: few; J: TRBJ2-3; DNA: TGCAGCGTTGAAAAGGGGCGAGGCACAGATACGCAGTATTTT; CDR3: CSVEKGRGTDTQYF
V: TRBV7-2; D: -; size: -; J: TRBJ2-7; DNA: TGTGCCAGCAGCTTGGCACATAGTAGCTACGAGCAGTACTTC; CDR3: CASSLAHSSYEQYF
V: TRBV18; D: -; size: -; J: TRBJ1-1; DNA: TGTGCCAGCTCAACCAATCCAGTCCTGAACACTGAAGCTTTCTTT; CDR3: CASSTNPVLNTEAFF
V: TRBV5-1; D: -; size: -; J: TRBJ1-6; DNA: TGCGCCAGCAGCTTGACCCCGGGGTCCCTAAATTCACCCCTCCACTTT; CDR3: CASSLTPGSLNSPLHF
V: TRBV11-2; D: TRBD1; size: once; J: TRBJ2-3; DNA: TGTGCCAGCAGCCCCCGGACAGGGAAATTCGCAGATACGCAGTATTTT; CDR3: CASSPRTGKFADTQYF
V: TRBV7-8; D: -; size: -; J: TRBJ1-1; DNA: TGTGCCAGCAGCTTAGTAGGGCAGGGAGACACTGAAGCTTTCTTT; CDR3: CASSLVGQGDTEAFF
V: TRBV9; D: TRBD1; size: -; J: TRBJ2-3; DNA: TGTGCCAGCAGCGTAGAGGGGGCGGGCACAGATACGCAGTATTTT; CDR3: CASSVEGAGTDTQYF
V: TRBV6-1; D: -; size: -; J: TRBJ2-3; DNA: TGTGCCAGCAGTGAAGTCCCATGGGCGGCAGATACGCAGTATTTT; CDR3: CASSEVPWAADTQYF
V: TRBV18; D: TRBD1; size: -; J: TRBJ1-1; DNA: TGTGCCAGCTCACCAGAGGGACAGGGAAGAAATGGAGCTTTCTTT; CDR3: CASSPEGQGRNGAFF
V: TRBV5-4; D: -; size: once; J: TRBJ1-2; DNA: TGTGCCAGCAGCAGTGGGAAACAGGACCCCTATGGCTACACCTTC; CDR3: CASSSGKQDPYGYTF
V: TRBV4-3; D: -; size: -; J: TRBJ2-1; DNA: TGCGCCAGCAGCCAATTACACAGCTCCTACAATGAGCAGTTCTTC; CDR3: CASSQLHSSYNEQFF
V: TRBV11-2; D: TRBD1; size: -; J: TRBJ2-5; DNA: TGTGCCAGCAGCCCAGGACAGGGGAGACAAGAGACCCAGTACTTC; CDR3: CASSPGQGRQETQYF
V: TRBV7-3; D: -; size: -; J: TRBJ2-3; DNA: TGTGCCAGCAGCCCGCGGGATCGCACAGATACGCAGTATTTT; CDR3: CASSPRDRTDTQYF
V: TRBV5-6; D: -; size: once; J: TRBJ2-1; DNA: TGTGCCAGCAGCTTGTGGAGGACCTACAATGAGCAGTTCTTC; CDR3: CASSLWRTYNEQFF
V: TRBV6-1; D: -; size: -; J: TRBJ1-2; DNA: TGTGCCAGCACTGAGGCCCCTTATGGCTACACCTTC; CDR3: CASTEAPYGYTF
V: TRBV4-1; D: TRBD2; size: -; J: TRBJ2-7; DNA: TGCGCCAGCAGCCAGGCCGGGACTAGAGGCCTCGAGCAGTACTTC; CDR3: CASSQAGTRGLEQYF
V: TRBV5-5; D: TRBD1; size: once; J: TRBJ2-1; DNA: TGTGCCAGCAGCATCGGGACAGGGAGTTACAATGAGCAGTTCTTC; CDR3: CASSIGTGSYNEQFF
V: TRBV7-8; D: TRBD2; size: -; J: TRBJ2-3; DNA: TGTGCCAGCAGCTTAGAGGCTAGCGGTACAGATACGCAGTATTTT; CDR3: CASSLEASGTDTQYF
V: TRBV2; D: -; size: -; J: TRBJ1-1; DNA: TGTGCCAGCGCAAGGGATCGGAACACTGAAGCTTTCTTT; CDR3: CASARDRNTEAFF
V: TRBV4-2; D: -; size: -; J: TRBJ2-1; DNA: TGTGCCAGCAGCCAAGAATGGGCGGGCGGCAATGAGCAGTTCTTC; CDR3: CASSQEWAGGNEQFF
V: TRBV18; D: -; size: -; J: TRBJ2-3; DNA: TGTGCCAGCTCACCTCTAAAGACAGATACGCAGTATTTT; CDR3: CASSPLKTDTQYF
V: TRBV18; D: -; size: -; J: TRBJ1-1; DNA: TGTGCCAGCTCATATACTTTGAAGACTGAAGCTTTCTTT; CDR3: CASSYTLKTEAFF
V: TRBV18; D: TRBD1; size: -; J: TRBJ2-3; DNA: TGTGCCAGCTCACCAAAGGGACAGATTAGCACAGATACGCAGTATTTT; CDR3: CASSPKGQISTDTQYF
V: TRBV14; D: TRBD1; size: -; J: TRBJ2-3; DNA: TGTGCCAGCAGCCAAGTCACAGGGGGCTTGACAGATACGCAGTATTTT; CDR3: CASSQVTGGLTDTQYF
V: TRBV30; D: -; size: -; J: TRBJ1-1; DNA: TGTGCCTGGAGTAAGGGAACTTCCTGGACCACTGAAGCTTTCTTT; CDR3: CAWSKGTSWTTEAFF
V: TRBV7-3; D: -; size: -; J: TRBJ2-5; DNA: TGTGCCAGCAGCTGGACAGCCTCGGAGACCCAGTACTTC; CDR3: CASSWTASETQYF
V: TRBV25-1; D: -; size: -; J: TRBJ1-2; DNA: TGTGCCAGCAGTGAGCAGGGAAGCTTAAACTATGGCTACACCTTC; CDR3: CASSEQGSLNYGYTF
V: TRBV2; D: TRBD2; size: few; J: TRBJ2-1; DNA: TGTGCCAGCAATCGGCTAGCGGGGGTCAACAATGAGCAGTTCTTC; CDR3: CASNRLAGVNNEQFF
V: TRBV2; D: TRBD1; size: -; J: TRBJ1-2; DNA: TGTGCCAGCGGTCAGGGGGAAAACTATGGCTACACCTTC; CDR3: CASGQGENYGYTF
V: TRBV5-6; D: TRBD1; size: -; J: TRBJ1-2; DNA: TGTGCCAGCAGCTGGGGATGGGACAGCAACTATGGCTACACCTTC; CDR3: CASSWGWDSNYGYTF
V: TRBV29-1; D: -; size: -; J: TRBJ2-1; DNA: TGCAGCGTTGGTGAGGGGCCGAGCGGGCAGTTCTTC; CDR3: CSVGEGPSGQFF
V: TRBV9; D: TRBD1; size: -; J: TRBJ2-1; DNA: TGTGCCAGCAGCGTAGGAGGACAGGGGTTGATTGAGCAGTTCTTC; CDR3: CASSVGGQGLIEQFF
V: TRBV19; D: TRBD1; size: -; J: TRBJ1-4; DNA: TGTGCCAGCACGGACAGGGGAGGTGCAACTAATGAAAAACTGTTTTTT; CDR3: CASTDRGGATNEKLFF
V: TRBV5-6; D: -; size: -; J: TRBJ1-1; DNA: TGTGCCAGCACCAGAAGTAGGGCCCAGGTCACTGAAGCTTTCTTT; CDR3: CASTRSRAQVTEAFF
V: TRBV10-3; D: -; size: -; J: TRBJ2-1; DNA: TGTGCCATCAGTGGAATCGACGGCAATGAGCAGTTCTTC; CDR3: CAISGIDGNEQFF
V: TRBV14; D: TRBD2; size: -; J: TRBJ2-1; DNA: TGTGCCAGCAGCCTGCAGCGGGGGGGTTTAGGTGAGCAGTTCTTC; CDR3: CASSLQRGGLGEQFF
V: TRBV7-2; D: TRBD1; size: few; J: TRBJ1-2; DNA: TGTGCCAGCAGCTTAGGCCCTCGCGGGACAGGGTTGACGCGCTACACCTTC; CDR3: CASSLGPRGTGLTRYTF
V: TRBV5-4; D: TRBD1; size: -; J: TRBJ1-6; DNA: TGTGCCAGCAGCTTGTGGACAGGGGGCAGTAATTCACCCCTCCACTTT; CDR3: CASSLWTGGSNSPLHF
V: TRBV6-5; D: TRBD1; size: once; J: TRBJ2-7; DNA: TGTGCCAGCAGAAAGACAGGGTGGGAGCAGTACTTC; CDR3: CASRKTGWEQYF
V: TRBV7-9; D: -; size: -; J: TRBJ1-1; DNA: TGTGCCAGCAGCCCCCTAGGGGGGAACACTGAAGCTTTCTTT; CDR3: CASSPLGGNTEAFF
V: TRBV6-5; D: -; size: -; J: TRBJ1-2; DNA: TGTGCCAGCAGCTGGATGGTCGTTAGGGGCTACACCTTC; CDR3: CASSWMVVRGYTF
V: TRBV2; D: -; size: -; J: TRBJ1-4; DNA: TGTGCCAGCAGGCCCCGGGCGTCTAATGAAAAACTGTTTTTT; CDR3: CASRPRASNEKLFF
V: TRBV10-3; D: -; size: -; J: TRBJ1-6; DNA: TGTGCCATCAGTGGATATGTACCGGGTTCACCCCTCCACTTT; CDR3: CAISGYVPGSPLHF
V: TRBV9; D: -; size: -; J: TRBJ2-3; DNA: TGTGCCAGCAGTAACGGGGGGCTGCGCACGCAGTATTTT; CDR3: CASSNGGLRTQYF
V: TRBV18; D: -; size: -; J: TRBJ2-1; DNA: TGTGCCAGCTCACCGTTACAGGACAATGAGCAGTTCTTC; CDR3: CASSPLQDNEQFF
V: TRBV28; D: -; size: -; J: TRBJ2-7; DNA: TGTGCCAGCACCCTAACGGGGGTGTCGCGATACGAGCAGTACTTC; CDR3: CASTLTGVSRYEQYF
V: TRBV7-3; D: TRBD2; size: -; J: TRBJ2-1; DNA: TGTGCCAGCAGCCCCAGGACTAGCGCCAGCCTCAATGAGCAGTTCTTC; CDR3: CASSPRTSASLNEQFF
V: TRBV5-1; D: TRBD1; size: -; J: TRBJ2-3; DNA: TGCGCCAGCAGCTTGGTTCACAGGGGTCCAGATACGCAGTATTTT; CDR3: CASSLVHRGPDTQYF
V: TRBV27; D: -; size: -; J: TRBJ2-1; DNA: TGTGCCAGCAGTTACAAGACACCCTCCTACAATGAGCAGTTCTTC; CDR3: CASSYKTPSYNEQFF